Shown below are 5 T cell receptor beta chains from a single sample sequenced in a study of shared T cell receptors in the human thymus. TCRdb's copy holds only in-frame clones and misses some; the assay was immunoSEQ multiplex PCR. The sample lists over 450,000 clones, approximately 80% seen once, with about 0.014% in the top ten. In addition, the sample was reused for a study of human thymus T cells.

The sample was thymocytes. The source of these receptors is a boy under three years old with a congenital heart defect.

The chain links TRBV9 to TRBJ2-2; D is undetermined. Germline CDR1 and CDR2: SGDLS and YYNGEE. This CDR3 spans 15 amino acids. The V end lost 1 base, the J end lost 0 bases, and 7 bases lay between the germline ends. CDR3 bases: TGTGCCAGCAGCGTAAGTAACTCGAACACCGGGGAGCTGTTTTTT. This sequence encodes CASSVSNSNTGELFF.

V and J are TRBV7-9 and TRBJ2-3; 12 nucleotides line up with TRBD2. The length of the CDR3 is 17 residues. Per germline, CDR1 SEHNR and CDR2 FQNEAQ (reference sequence). With 6 bases clipped from V and 6 bases from J, the junction kept 13 bases outside the gene matches. The CDR3 is CASSLRLAGDLSDTQYF. Written as DNA, the CDR3 is TGTGCCAGCAGTCTCCGACTAGCGGGAGATTTGTCGGATACGCAGTATTTT.

This clone was counted a single time. This rearrangement joins TRBV9 to TRBJ2-1; 13 bases align to TRBD2. The CDR3 covers 18 residues. V lost 0 bases and J lost 5; bases outside the gene matches: 8. In germline, CDR1 is SGDLS, CDR2 YYNGEE. DNA for the CDR3: TGTGCCAGCAGCGTAGCCCCTTCGGGACTAGCGGGAAACAATGAGCAGTTCTTC. This sequence encodes CASSVAPSGLAGNNEQFF.

The rearrangement links TRBV5-4 to TRBJ1-2; D possibly corresponds to TRBD1 (6 bases). Trimming stripped 1 base from V and 2 bases from J, with 9 bases between. CDR1 and CDR2 from the germline V gene are SGHNT and YYREEE (reference sequence). CDR3 size: 14 residues. Here the CDR3 reads CASSLRQVNYGYTF. CDR3 bases: TGTGCCAGCAGCTTGAGACAGGTCAACTATGGCTACACCTTC. The variable domain in full, with the rest retrieved from reference TRBV5-4 and TRBJ1-2, is ETGVTQSPTHLIKTRGQQVTLRCSSQSGHNTVSWYQQALGQGPQFIFQYYREEENGRGNFPPRFSGLQFPNYSSELNVNALELDDSALYLCASSLRQVNYGYTFGSGTRLTVV.

V gene TRBV5-4 combines with J gene TRBJ2-5, with D perhaps matching TRBD2 (5 bases). Germline assignment: CDR1 SGHNT and CDR2 YYREEE (reference sequence). The V gene lost 2 bases and the J gene lost 7 bases, with 6 bases spanning the gap. The CDR3 length is 11 residues. CDR3 residues: CASSFAGTQYF. CDR3 in DNA: TGTGCCAGCAGCTTCGCGGGGACCCAGTACTTC.